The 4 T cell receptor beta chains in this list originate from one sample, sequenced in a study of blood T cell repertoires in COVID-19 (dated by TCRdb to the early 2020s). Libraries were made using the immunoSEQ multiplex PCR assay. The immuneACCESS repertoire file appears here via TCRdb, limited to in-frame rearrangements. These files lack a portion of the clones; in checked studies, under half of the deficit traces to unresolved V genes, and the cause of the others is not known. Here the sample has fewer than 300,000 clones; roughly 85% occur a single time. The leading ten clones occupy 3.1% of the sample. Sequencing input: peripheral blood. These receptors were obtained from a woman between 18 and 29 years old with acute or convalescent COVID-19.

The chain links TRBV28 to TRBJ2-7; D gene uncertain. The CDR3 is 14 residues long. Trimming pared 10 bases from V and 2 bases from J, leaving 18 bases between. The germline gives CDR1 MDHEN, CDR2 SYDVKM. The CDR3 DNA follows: TGTGCCACCTCATCACCAGGTCCCCCCTACGAGCAGTACTTC. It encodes CATSSPGPPYEQYF.

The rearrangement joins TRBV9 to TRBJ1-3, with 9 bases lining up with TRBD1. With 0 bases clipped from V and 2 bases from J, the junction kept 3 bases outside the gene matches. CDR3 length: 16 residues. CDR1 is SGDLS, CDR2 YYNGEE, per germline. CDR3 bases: TGTGCCAGCAGCGTAGGGACAGGGGACACTGGAAACACCATATATTTT. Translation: CASSVGTGDTGNTIYF.

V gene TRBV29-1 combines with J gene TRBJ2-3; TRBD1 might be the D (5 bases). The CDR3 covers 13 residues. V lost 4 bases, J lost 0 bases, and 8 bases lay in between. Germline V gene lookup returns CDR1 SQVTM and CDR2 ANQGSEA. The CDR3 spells CSVAGISTDTQYF. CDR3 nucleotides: TGCAGCGTTGCAGGGATTAGCACAGATACGCAGTATTTT.

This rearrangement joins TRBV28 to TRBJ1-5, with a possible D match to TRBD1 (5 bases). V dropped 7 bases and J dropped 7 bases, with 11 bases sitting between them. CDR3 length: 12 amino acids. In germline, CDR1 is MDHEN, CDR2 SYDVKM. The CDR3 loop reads CASNPGRQPQHF. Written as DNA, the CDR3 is TGTGCCAGCAACCCAGGGCGCCAGCCCCAGCATTTT.